A selection of T cell receptor beta chains follows, all from one sample in a study of shared clonotypes between healthy human individuals. Data came from immunoSEQ multiplex PCR; TCRdb stores just in-frame clones and leaves some out. There are around 700,000 clones in the sample; just over 90% occur only once, and 20% to 25% lies in the top ten. The sample was naive CD8+ T cells sorted from blood. These receptor sequences come from a young man in good health. The CDR3 runs from the conserved cysteine through the conserved F or W. Each record gives: CDR3 protein, D gene, clone size, V gene. D genes are given only for firm matches. Size is omitted from some rows. Given values are once, few, many or a class for expanded clones.

CDR3aa: CASSQGGSYNEQFF
d_gene: -
abundance: -
v_gene: TRBV5-1

CDR3aa: CSVESPGTIYGYTF
d_gene: -
abundance: -
v_gene: TRBV29-1

CDR3aa: CASSRGTSGVYNEQFF
d_gene: TRBD2
abundance: -
v_gene: TRBV7-9

CDR3aa: CASSLVPLRQGAGGYTF
d_gene: TRBD1
abundance: -
v_gene: TRBV5-1

CDR3aa: CSVAHHVDEQFF
d_gene: -
abundance: -
v_gene: TRBV29-1

CDR3aa: CASGSEYEQYF
d_gene: -
abundance: -
v_gene: TRBV10-2

CDR3aa: CASSLLGDSSYEQYF
d_gene: -
abundance: -
v_gene: TRBV7-2

CDR3aa: CASSPGLAGTDTQYF
d_gene: TRBD2
abundance: -
v_gene: TRBV4-1

CDR3aa: CASRQTGVFYNEQFF
d_gene: -
abundance: -
v_gene: TRBV27

CDR3aa: CASSPGTSGAYEQYF
d_gene: TRBD2
abundance: -
v_gene: TRBV27

CDR3aa: CASSIPALAGGRNEQFF
d_gene: TRBD2
abundance: -
v_gene: TRBV19

CDR3aa: CASSSPGMGGWGQGFYEQYF
d_gene: TRBD1
abundance: -
v_gene: TRBV28

CDR3aa: CASSPAANYEQYF
d_gene: -
abundance: once
v_gene: TRBV7-6

CDR3aa: CASSMGSPEKLFF
d_gene: -
abundance: -
v_gene: TRBV19

CDR3aa: CASSQGVAGSSYNEQFF
d_gene: TRBD2
abundance: -
v_gene: TRBV4-3

CDR3aa: CASSEEGTSGGETQYF
d_gene: TRBD2
abundance: -
v_gene: TRBV25-1

CDR3aa: CASSQQGTNTEAFF
d_gene: TRBD1
abundance: -
v_gene: TRBV10-2

CDR3aa: CASSLDRVAINEQFF
d_gene: -
abundance: -
v_gene: TRBV7-2

CDR3aa: CAIRGLADSYNEQFF
d_gene: TRBD2
abundance: once
v_gene: TRBV10-3

CDR3aa: CASSKTGENTGELFF
d_gene: TRBD1
abundance: -
v_gene: TRBV11-3

CDR3aa: CASSSFPVGGGEKLFF
d_gene: -
abundance: -
v_gene: TRBV5-1

CDR3aa: CASLGQSGANVLTF
d_gene: -
abundance: -
v_gene: TRBV11-2

CDR3aa: CASSTMATGGLTDTQYF
d_gene: TRBD2
abundance: -
v_gene: TRBV2

CDR3aa: CASSLAPSYEQYF
d_gene: -
abundance: -
v_gene: TRBV6-6

CDR3aa: CASSQRTGWEAFF
d_gene: TRBD1
abundance: -
v_gene: TRBV14

CDR3aa: CASSALAGMGIYEQFF
d_gene: TRBD2
abundance: -
v_gene: TRBV9

CDR3aa: CSAIGDMGSKNTEAFF
d_gene: -
abundance: -
v_gene: TRBV29-1

CDR3aa: CASSLSGNTEAFF
d_gene: -
abundance: -
v_gene: TRBV28

CDR3aa: CASSHLTSGQGDEQFF
d_gene: TRBD2
abundance: -
v_gene: TRBV5-4

CDR3aa: CASSPRQGHRGIPEAFF
d_gene: TRBD1
abundance: -
v_gene: TRBV18

CDR3aa: CASSLTAGEGDEQFF
d_gene: -
abundance: -
v_gene: TRBV27

CDR3aa: CASSLVGGKDGYTF
d_gene: -
abundance: -
v_gene: TRBV5-1

CDR3aa: CASKNLPASGTSKHNEQFF
d_gene: TRBD2
abundance: -
v_gene: TRBV13

CDR3aa: CSVEGTSGAHYEQYF
d_gene: -
abundance: -
v_gene: TRBV29-1

CDR3aa: CASSQVWGPSYEQYF
d_gene: -
abundance: -
v_gene: TRBV4-1

CDR3aa: CASSQIPGANVLTF
d_gene: -
abundance: -
v_gene: TRBV4-1

CDR3aa: CASSQSGRALEQFF
d_gene: TRBD2
abundance: -
v_gene: TRBV14

CDR3aa: CASSLGTSGHYEQYF
d_gene: TRBD2
abundance: -
v_gene: TRBV5-1

CDR3aa: CASSLGRTSGRIQETQYF
d_gene: TRBD2
abundance: -
v_gene: TRBV13

CDR3aa: CASSAQADYEQYF
d_gene: -
abundance: once
v_gene: TRBV7-6

CDR3aa: CSVEVPRLAGEQYF
d_gene: TRBD2
abundance: -
v_gene: TRBV29-1

CDR3aa: CASSPSTVNTEAFF
d_gene: -
abundance: -
v_gene: TRBV7-3

CDR3aa: CASSQFLAGGYEQYF
d_gene: TRBD2
abundance: -
v_gene: TRBV4-1

CDR3aa: CASSQISRYEQYF
d_gene: -
abundance: -
v_gene: TRBV4-1

CDR3aa: CASSPSTDTQYF
d_gene: -
abundance: -
v_gene: TRBV27

CDR3aa: CASSDPDLGNIQYF
d_gene: -
abundance: -
v_gene: TRBV2

CDR3aa: CASRYGTSRGELFF
d_gene: TRBD2
abundance: -
v_gene: TRBV27

CDR3aa: CASSPPGTSAYNEQFF
d_gene: TRBD2
abundance: -
v_gene: TRBV5-5

CDR3aa: CAITRLPEGEAFF
d_gene: -
abundance: -
v_gene: TRBV6-6

CDR3aa: CSVGASYNEQFF
d_gene: -
abundance: -
v_gene: TRBV29-1

CDR3aa: CASSPRQGMETQYF
d_gene: TRBD1
abundance: -
v_gene: TRBV18

CDR3aa: CASSPRQGAAPYEQYF
d_gene: TRBD1
abundance: -
v_gene: TRBV7-9

CDR3aa: CASSPGRGLAGSSYEQYF
d_gene: TRBD2
abundance: once
v_gene: TRBV7-9